Listed below are T cell receptor beta chains from one sample, sequenced in a study of blood T cell repertoires in COVID-19. Method: immunoSEQ multiplex PCR; TCRdb's copy keeps in-frame clones and lacks some. The repertoire has 130,000 or so clones, around 87% of them found once; the top ten carry about 29%. Sequenced material: peripheral blood. The receptors shown here come from a man aged 65-85 years with active or convalescent COVID-19. Each CDR3 is given with its conserved first and last residue. A D gene is named only where the DNA matches it firmly. The size field is filled for only some rows; it gives once, few, many or a size class.

TRBV19,NA,TRBJ2-1,TRBD2,TGTGCCAGTAGTATAACGGGAGGTTTCAATGAGCAGTTCTTC,CASSITGGFNEQFF
TRBV7-2,NA,TRBJ2-3,TRBD2,TGTGCCAGCAGCTTACGGCTAGCGGGAACAGATACGCAGTATTTT,CASSLRLAGTDTQYF
TRBV9,once,TRBJ2-3,NA,TGTGCCAGCAGCGTCCTGACAGCTAGCACAGATACGCAGTATTTT,CASSVLTASTDTQYF
TRBV11-2,NA,TRBJ2-6,NA,TGTGCCAGCAGCGACGCACAGGTCCTCTCTGGGGCCAACGTCCTGACTTTC,CASSDAQVLSGANVLTF
TRBV5-6,NA,TRBJ1-1,NA,TGTGCCAGCAATTATCGGGCAGGGCTCACTGAAGCTTTCTTT,CASNYRAGLTEAFF
TRBV5-1,NA,TRBJ2-7,TRBD1,TGCGCCAGCAGCCCTACAGGGGTCGAGCAGTACTTC,CASSPTGVEQYF
TRBV28,NA,TRBJ1-5,NA,TGTGCCAGCACAGTTTCCTTCGGGTATAGCAATCAGCCCCAGCATTTT,CASTVSFGYSNQPQHF
TRBV4-2,NA,TRBJ2-2,NA,TGTGCCAGCAGCCAAGATAACCCTAGCGCGGGGCACACCGGGGAGCTGTTTTTT,CASSQDNPSAGHTGELFF
TRBV18,once,TRBJ2-3,TRBD2,TGTGCCAGCTCACCAATTAGCGGGAGAACAACAGATACGCAGTATTTT,CASSPISGRTTDTQYF
TRBV7-2,NA,TRBJ2-5,TRBD1,TGTGCCAGCAGCCCATGGACAGGGGGCGGGGAGACCCAGTACTTC,CASSPWTGGGETQYF
TRBV6-5,NA,TRBJ1-2,TRBD1,TGTGCCAGCAGTTACTCAGACGACAGGGGGCTCTACACCTTC,CASSYSDDRGLYTF
TRBV24-1,NA,TRBJ2-6,NA,TGTGCCACCAGTGACCTAGGCGCTGGGGCCAACGTCCTGACTTTC,CATSDLGAGANVLTF
TRBV28,NA,TRBJ1-1,NA,TGTGCCAGCAGTTTTGGCCCGGGGATTGAAGCTTTCTTT,CASSFGPGIEAFF
TRBV6-6,NA,TRBJ2-7,NA,TGTGCCAGCAGTTACACAGGGAGACAGTACTTC,CASSYTGRQYF
TRBV10-1,NA,TRBJ1-3,TRBD1,TGCGCCAGCAGCCGGGACAGCTTCTCTGGAAACACCATATATTTT,CASSRDSFSGNTIYF
TRBV10-2,NA,TRBJ1-5,NA,TGCGCCAGCCTGAGAGAGGGGGTTCAGCCCCAGCATTTT,CASLREGVQPQHF
TRBV10-3,NA,TRBJ1-2,NA,TGTGCCATCAGTGTGAATGGGGGGAACTATGGCTACACCTTC,CAISVNGGNYGYTF
TRBV18,NA,TRBJ2-7,NA,TGTGCCAGCTCACCACCGACGACTAGATGGAGCGAGCAGTACTTC,CASSPPTTRWSEQYF
TRBV5-5,NA,TRBJ2-3,TRBD2,TGTGCCAGCAGCTTTCTAGCGGGAGGGTTCACAGATACGCAGTATTTT,CASSFLAGGFTDTQYF
TRBV25-1,NA,TRBJ1-3,NA,TGTGCCAGCAGGACGGACATTGGAAACACCATATATTTT,CASRTDIGNTIYF
TRBV6-5,NA,TRBJ2-2,NA,TGTGCCAGCAGGCAGAAATTACTAGGAGGGGAGCTGTTTTTT,CASRQKLLGGELFF
TRBV7-9,NA,TRBJ1-5,NA,TGTGCCAGCAGCTTAGGAGTGTTACAGCCCCAGCATTTT,CASSLGVLQPQHF
TRBV28,NA,TRBJ1-5,TRBD1,TGTGCCAGCAGTCTAGCGAGGGGGCAGGTCTGGGGCAATCAGCCCCAGCATTTT,CASSLARGQVWGNQPQHF
TRBV7-9,NA,TRBJ2-5,NA,TGTGCCAGCAGCCCCCGGGACCAAGAGACCCAGTACTTC,CASSPRDQETQYF
TRBV11-1,NA,TRBJ1-1,NA,TGTGCCAGCAGCTTACTTAGGGGGACTGAAGCTTTCTTT,CASSLLRGTEAFF
TRBV20-1,NA,TRBJ2-1,NA,TGCAGTGCTAGTGAGGGAGGGGGGTTAAATGAGCAGTTCTTC,CSASEGGGLNEQFF
TRBV28,NA,TRBJ1-2,TRBD1,TGTGCCAGCAGCCGTTTCCGGGACAGGAGCTATGGCTACACCTTC,CASSRFRDRSYGYTF
TRBV4-1,NA,TRBJ2-1,TRBD2,TGCGCCAGCAGCCGGGGACTAGCGGGAGGGGAATGGGATGAGCAGTTCTTC,CASSRGLAGGEWDEQFF
TRBV28,NA,TRBJ1-2,NA,TGTGCCAGCAGTTCCAGAACTAACTATGGCTACACCTTC,CASSSRTNYGYTF
TRBV28,NA,TRBJ2-1,TRBD2,TGTGCCAGCAGTGACCCCGAAGCGGGAGCCGACAATGAGCAGTTCTTC,CASSDPEAGADNEQFF
TRBV11-3,NA,TRBJ2-1,NA,TGTGCCAGCAGCGGGGGGTCGGGTAATGAGCAGTTCTTC,CASSGGSGNEQFF
TRBV3-1/TRBV3-2,NA,TRBJ2-1,TRBD2,TGTGCCAGCAGCCACGGGACTAGCCTACTTCTGGAGCAGTTCTTC,CASSHGTSLLLEQFF
TRBV6-4,many,TRBJ2-2,NA,TGTGCCAGCCAGACCCGAGGGGGGGCCGGGGAGCTGTTTTTT,CASQTRGGAGELFF
TRBV27,NA,TRBJ2-7,TRBD1,TGTGCCAGCAGTTTAACGACAGGGTCCTACGAGCAGTACTTC,CASSLTTGSYEQYF
TRBV28,NA,TRBJ2-7,TRBD2,TGTGCCAGCAGTTTATTTCTAGCGGGAGAGGACGAGCAGTACTTC,CASSLFLAGEDEQYF
TRBV3-1/TRBV3-2,NA,TRBJ1-1,NA,TGTGCCAGCGGCATGGCGGGCACTGAAGCTTTCTTT,CASGMAGTEAFF
TRBV28,NA,TRBJ2-7,NA,TGTGCCAGCAGTTTGCCCCCAGGGGACTCCTACGAGCAGTACTTC,CASSLPPGDSYEQYF
TRBV14,NA,TRBJ2-7,NA,TGTGCCAGCAGCCAAGATCCGGGACACACATACGAGCAGTACTTC,CASSQDPGHTYEQYF
TRBV3-1/TRBV3-2,NA,TRBJ1-1,TRBD1,TGTGCCAGCAGCCCAAGGGACAGGGGGAACACTGAAGCTTTCTTT,CASSPRDRGNTEAFF
TRBV2,NA,TRBJ2-7,TRBD2,TGTGCCAGCAGTGAAGGGACTAGCAGAAGCTACGAGCAGTACTTC,CASSEGTSRSYEQYF
TRBV5-1,NA,TRBJ2-5,NA,TGCGCCAGCAGCTTGGACCCCAACGGGGAGACCCAGTACTTC,CASSLDPNGETQYF
TRBV19,NA,TRBJ1-1,NA,TGTGCCAGTAGTATGGGGGGTGGTATGAACACTGAAGCTTTCTTT,CASSMGGGMNTEAFF
TRBV3-1/TRBV3-2,NA,TRBJ1-1,TRBD1,TGTGCCAGCCGCAGATCCGGGACAGTTGGCACTGAAGCTTTCTTT,CASRRSGTVGTEAFF
TRBV3-1/TRBV3-2,NA,TRBJ1-5,NA,TGTGCCAGCAGCCAACGTGTAAGCAATCAGCCCCAGCATTTT,CASSQRVSNQPQHF
TRBV5-4,NA,TRBJ2-7,TRBD2,TGTGCCAGCAGTTCGACTAGCGGGACAACCTACGAGCAGTACTTC,CASSSTSGTTYEQYF
TRBV30,NA,TRBJ1-5,NA,TGTGCCTGGACTTTGGGGGGAGGGACCAATCAGCCCCAGCATTTT,CAWTLGGGTNQPQHF
TRBV5-4,NA,TRBJ2-1,TRBD2,TGTGCCAGCAGCTTGGCGGGACTAGGCCCAATGAAGGGGCAGTTCTTC,CASSLAGLGPMKGQFF
TRBV7-3,NA,TRBJ1-2,TRBD1,TGTGCCAGCAGCACGACAGGGGTCGGAGATGGCTACACCTTC,CASSTTGVGDGYTF
TRBV19,NA,TRBJ2-4,TRBD1,TGTGCCAGTAGTCCCTCAATTTGGGCCGGGACAGCCTCCAAAAACATTCAGTACTTC,CASSPSIWAGTASKNIQYF
TRBV25-1,NA,TRBJ2-5,TRBD1,TGTGCCAGCACCGAAGGACAGGGGAGGCAAGAGACCCAGTACTTC,CASTEGQGRQETQYF
TRBV7-9,few,TRBJ2-7,NA,TGTGCCAGCAGCTTTTTACAGGGAACGGCCTACGAGCAGTACTTC,CASSFLQGTAYEQYF
TRBV6-5,NA,TRBJ2-3,NA,TGTGCCGCAGGGTTCACAGATACGCAGTATTTT,CAAGFTDTQYF
TRBV19,NA,TRBJ2-3,TRBD2,TGTGCCAGCGCTACTAGCGGGAGGGTAGCAGATACGCAGTATTTT,CASATSGRVADTQYF
TRBV6-5,NA,TRBJ1-4,TRBD1,TGTGCCAGCAGCGCGGACAGGGGGCCTGAAAAACTGTTTTTT,CASSADRGPEKLFF
TRBV28,few,TRBJ1-1,NA,TGTGCCAGCAGTTTATACAGGGTGAACACTGAAGCTTTCTTT,CASSLYRVNTEAFF
TRBV19,NA,TRBJ1-1,NA,TGTGCCAGTAGTATAGATGGAAGGGGCGGAACTGAAGCTTTCTTT,CASSIDGRGGTEAFF
TRBV9,NA,TRBJ2-1,TRBD2,TGTGCCAGCAGCGTAGGAACTAGCAGCGGGAATACTGAGCAGTTCTTC,CASSVGTSSGNTEQFF